The 24 T cell receptor beta chains below all came from one sample that was sequenced in a study of shared clonotypes between healthy human individuals. Sequenced by immunoSEQ multiplex PCR; TCRdb stores in-frame clones only, minus some. The table has around 2.3 million clones, almost 96% seen once. Sequenced material: naive CD4+ T cells sorted from blood. Subset specified: CD45RA+ positively selected. These TCRs come from a man aged 18 to 35 in good health.

V usage is TRBV9 and J usage is TRBJ1-2; the D gene is possibly TRBD1 (5 bases). V was shortened by 6 bases and J by 3 bases, with 9 bases between the two germline ends. CDR1 and CDR2 (germline): SGDLS, YYNGEE. The CDR3 length is 12 residues. The CDR3 loop reads CASKGTHYGYTF. CDR3 bases: TGTGCCAGCAAGGGGACCCACTATGGCTACACCTTC.

The chain employs TRBV30 and TRBJ2-7; 7 nucleotides line up with TRBD2. The CDR3 runs 11 residues. Germline V gene lookup returns CDR1 GTSNPN and CDR2 SVGIG (reference sequence). J was trimmed by 6 bases and V by 8 bases; bases with no gene match: 7. CDR3 nucleotide sequence: TGTGCCGGGGGGAGGGTCGGCGAGCAGTACTTC. Amino acids: CAGGRVGEQYF.

The chain joins TRBV5-8 to TRBJ2-2; D is uncertain. This CDR3 is 16 amino acids long. Trimming left V 1 base short and J 6 bases short, with 16 bases between. Germline-derived CDR1 and CDR2 are SGHTS and YDEGEE. The CDR3 loop is CASSLSKRLLAGELFF. The CDR3 DNA reads as TGTGCCAGCAGCTTGAGTAAGCGTCTCTTGGCCGGGGAGCTGTTTTTT.

Worth noting for this clone: In the same sample, other DNA sequences code for this CDR3. The rearrangement uses TRBV30 and TRBJ1-1; TRBD1 aligns across 8 bases. The germline CDR1 and CDR2 sequences are GTSNPN and SVGIG (reference sequence). Unmatched junction bases numbered 1, after V lost 0 bases and J lost 1 base. The CDR3 extends over 14 amino acids. CDR3 loop: CAWSVTGGNTEAFF. The CDR3 DNA reads as TGTGCCTGGAGTGTAACAGGGGGGAACACTGAAGCTTTCTTT.

This chain connects TRBV1 to TRBJ2-1; the DNA was not compared with TRBD2, the D call given in the table. TRBV1 is termed a pseudogene. The CDR3 covers 18 residues. Written as DNA, the CDR3 is TGCACCAGCAGCCGACTCATACCGGGACTAGCGGGAGACAATGAGCAGTTCTTC. It is translated as CTSSRLIPGLAGDNEQFF.

The chain's CDR3 is CASSQIGGKNQPQHF. The CDR3 bases are TGTGCCAGCAGTCAAATAGGGGGTAAGAATCAGCCCCAGCATTTT. The chain employs TRBV6-1 and TRBJ1-5; a weak D match, TRBD1 (6 bases). Between the trimmed V and J ends, which lost 5 bases and 4 bases, there was a span of 15 bases. The germline CDR1 and CDR2 sequences are MNHNS and SASEGT. CDR3 length: 15 amino acids.

In the case of this clone: At the DNA level, this CDR3 is encoded by other sequences in the same sample as well. The V and J genes are TRBV25-1 and TRBJ2-6; D uncertain. V was clipped by 1 base and J by 2 bases, with 0 bases between them. Germline-derived CDR1 and CDR2 are MGHDK and SYGVNS. This CDR3 spans 13 amino acids. This CDR3 reads CASSESGANVLTF. The CDR3 DNA sequence: TGTGCCAGCAGTGAATCTGGGGCCAACGTCCTGACTTTC. The full variable domain, with the rest looked up from reference TRBV25-1 and TRBJ2-6, is EADIYQTPRYLVIGTGKKITLECSQTMGHDKMYWYQQDPGMELHLIHYSYGVNSTEKGDLSSESTVSRIRTEHFPLTLESARPSHTSQYLCASSESGANVLTFGAGSRLTVL.

The J gene is TRBJ2-6, the V gene TRBV7-9; D not resolved. Trimming stripped 5 bases from V and 0 bases from J, with 8 bases between. This CDR3 has 15 amino acids. Germline V lookup: CDR1 SEHNR, CDR2 FQNEAQ (reference sequence). The CDR3 coding sequence is TGTGCCAGCAGCCGAGGCTACTCTGGGGCCAACGTCCTGACTTTC. It is translated as CASSRGYSGANVLTF. The entire variable domain, with the rest obtained from reference TRBV7-9 and TRBJ2-6, is as follows: DTGVSQNPRHKITKRGQNVTFRCDPISEHNRLYWYRQTLGQGPEFLTYFQNEAQLEKSRLLSDRFSAERPKGSFSTLEIQRTEQGDSAMYLCASSRGYSGANVLTFGAGSRLTVL.

The rearrangement uses TRBV19 and TRBJ2-7; D is undetermined. V was trimmed by 3 bases and J by 2 bases, leaving 11 bases between them. The CDR3 contains 14 residues. Germline CDR1 LNHDA, CDR2 SQIVND (reference sequence). CDR3: CASSMRVGPYEQYF. CDR3 coding DNA: TGTGCCAGTAGTATGAGAGTCGGACCCTACGAGCAGTACTTC.

The chain recombines TRBV6-6 with TRBJ1-6; D possibly corresponds to TRBD1 (6 bases). The germline gives CDR1 MNHNY, CDR2 SVGAGI (reference sequence). The CDR3 length is 14 residues. Trimming cost V 2 bases and J 9 bases, with 11 bases left between them. The CDR3 nucleotides are TGTGCCAGCAGTTACGGCAGGGGAGGTTCACCCCTCCACTTT. This gives the protein CASSYGRGGSPLHF.

The rearrangement joins TRBV9 to TRBJ1-3; a possible D gene is TRBD1 (6 bases). Germline loops: CDR1 SGDLS, CDR2 YYNGEE. Trimming stripped 1 base from V and 8 bases from J, with 16 bases between. The CDR3 spans 15 residues. CDR3 sequence reads: CASSVNPTGQDTIYF. Here the CDR3 DNA reads TGTGCCAGCAGCGTAAACCCTACAGGGCAGGACACCATATATTTT.

V gene TRBV7-2 combines with J gene TRBJ1-1; D gene uncertain. Between the trimmed V and J ends, which lost 3 bases and 1 base, there was a span of 6 bases. The CDR3 is made up of 13 amino acids. The germline V gene encodes CDR1 SGHTA and CDR2 FQGNSA. In nucleotides, the CDR3 is TGTGCCAGCAGCTTCTCGACGAACACTGAAGCTTTCTTT. This translates into CASSFSTNTEAFF.

In nucleotides, the CDR3 is TGTGCCAGCAGCCTGAACAGTAACACTGAAGCTTTCTTT. It yields the protein CASSLNSNTEAFF. The chain carries TRBV5-4 and TRBJ1-1; no definite D call. V was cut by 4 bases and J by 2 bases, with 9 bases left in between. From germline, CDR1 is SGHNT and CDR2 YYREEE (reference sequence). The length of the CDR3 is 13 residues.

Turning to this clone: The sample carries other DNA sequences with the same CDR3. V gene TRBV25-1 combines with J gene TRBJ1-6, with 7 nucleotides matching TRBD1. The CDR3 length is 12 residues. Germline CDR1 is MGHDK and CDR2 is SYGVNS. V was clipped by 8 bases and J by 7 bases; unmatched bases: 2. For the CDR3, the DNA is TGTGCCAGCCGCAGGGGGAATTCACCCCTCCACTTT. Its translation is CASRRGNSPLHF.

In regard to this clone: Within the sample, other DNA sequences also encode this same CDR3. V gene TRBV6-5 combines with J gene TRBJ1-4; D not certain. Trimming removed 0 bases at V and 8 bases at J, with 4 bases between. From germline, CDR1 is MNHEY and CDR2 SVGAGI. The CDR3 length is 12 residues. Here the CDR3 DNA reads TGTGCCAGCAGTTACTCCGGAGAAAAACTGTTTTTT. This sequence encodes CASSYSGEKLFF.

The J gene is TRBJ2-1, the V gene TRBV5-1; D is unclear. V was shortened by 6 bases and J by 0 bases, with 13 bases between the two germline ends. Germline V CDR1 and CDR2: SGHRS, YFSETQ. The CDR3 runs to 15 residues. The CDR3 bases are TGCGCCAGCAACCCGCTAAGGAGCTCCTACAATGAGCAGTTCTTC. Translating gives CASNPLRSSYNEQFF. Supplemented by reference TRBV5-1 and TRBJ2-1, the full variable domain reads KAGVTQTPRYLIKTRGQQVTLSCSPISGHRSVSWYQQTPGQGLQFLFEYFSETQRNKGNFPGRFSGRQFSNSRSEMNVSTLELGDSALYLCASNPLRSSYNEQFFGPGTRLTVL.

The J gene is TRBJ2-3, the V gene TRBV5-6, with 8 bases lining up with TRBD2. CDR3 length: 18 residues. The V gene end was trimmed by 1 base and the J gene end by 0 bases; junction bases not matched to a gene: 10. Germline loops: CDR1 SGHDT, CDR2 YYEEEE. Here the CDR3 DNA reads TGTGCCAGCAGCTTGCCCGGTTTTACTAGCGGTAGCACAGATACGCAGTATTTT. This sequence encodes CASSLPGFTSGSTDTQYF. Full variable domain (outside the CDR3, taken from reference TRBV5-6 and TRBJ2-3): DAGVTQSPTHLIKTRGQQVTLRCSPKSGHDTVSWYQQALGQGPQFIFQYYEEEERQRGNFPDRFSGHQFPNYSSELNVNALLLGDSALYLCASSLPGFTSGSTDTQYFGPGTRLTVL.

On this clone: Other DNA variants within this sample encode the same CDR3. This rearrangement joins TRBV11-2 to TRBJ2-7; D is unresolved. V was cut by 0 bases and J by 3 bases, with 9 bases left in between. Germline V gene data show CDR1 as SGHAT and CDR2 as FQNNGV. This CDR3 is built from 14 residues. This CDR3 is CASSLDSIGYEQYF. The CDR3 DNA is TGTGCCAGCAGCTTAGATTCAATTGGCTACGAGCAGTACTTC.

The rearrangement links TRBV6-4 to TRBJ1-2; D remains ambiguous. The CDR3 is 13 amino acids. V lost 0 bases to trimming and J lost 6 bases, with 8 bases between them. Germline V gene sequence: CDR1 MRHNA, CDR2 SNTAGT. CDR3 residues: CASSDSVGNGYTF. In DNA, the CDR3 is TGTGCCAGCAGTGACTCTGTTGGTAATGGCTACACCTTC.

The V call is TRBV27, the J call TRBJ1-5; the D is unclear. V was clipped by 6 bases and J by 6 bases, with 18 bases between them. Per germline, CDR1 MNHEY and CDR2 SMNVEV (reference sequence). The CDR3 length is 15 residues. The CDR3 reads CASSPLTRHPQPQHF. In DNA, the CDR3 is TGTGCCAGCAGCCCCTTGACCCGGCACCCTCAGCCCCAGCATTTT.

About this clone itself: The same CDR3 also results from other DNA sequences found in this sample. The chain uses TRBV18 and TRBJ1-2, with TRBD1 identical over 7 bases. The germline V gene encodes CDR1 KGHSH and CDR2 LQKENI. V dropped 3 bases and J dropped 6; count of bases not matched to a gene: 4. The CDR3 spans 13 residues. The CDR3 loop reads CASSPPTGNGYTF. The CDR3 DNA sequence: TGTGCCAGCTCACCCCCGACAGGGAATGGCTACACCTTC.

The chain links TRBV5-1 to TRBJ1-5; tentative D call: TRBD1 (5 bases). Trimming took off 0 bases at V and 3 bases at J, with 10 bases between the two ends. The CDR3 is 15 residues long. Germline V gives CDR1 SGHRS, CDR2 YFSETQ. CDR3 sequence reads: CASSLGGVNNQPQHF. The CDR3 DNA reads as TGCGCCAGCAGCTTGGGAGGGGTCAACAATCAGCCCCAGCATTTT.

This clone was observed once. The chain recombines TRBV30 with TRBJ1-2, with 7 nucleotides matching TRBD1. V was clipped by 1 base and J by 8 bases; unmatched bases: 13. From germline, CDR1 is GTSNPN and CDR2 SVGIG (reference sequence). The CDR3 runs to 15 residues. This CDR3 is CAWSDIGTVAVGYTF. CDR3 sequence (DNA): TGTGCCTGGAGTGACATCGGGACAGTGGCTGTCGGCTACACCTTC.

The rearrangement uses TRBV6-1 and TRBJ1-5, with 7 bases that match TRBD1. Germline values: CDR1 MNHNS, CDR2 SASEGT. The CDR3 length is 14 residues. The V segment lost 6 bases and the J segment 11 bases; nucleotides outside the gene matches: 13. CDR3 sequence (DNA): TGTGCCAGCAGGAGACAGGGCTTTCAAGGGGCCCAGCATTTT. Protein sequence: CASRRQGFQGAQHF.